This T cell receptor (beta chain) came from a study of blood T cells in healthy people across ages (dated by TCRdb to 2013 to 2016). Broadly, across the study: In model experiments, roughly one uniquely barcoded TCR beta cDNA molecule per two T cells was captured by template switching. Using deep sequencing normalized with unique cDNA molecular identifiers, the study measured how TCR beta repertoire diversity changes with age. To avoid experimental bias, donors of different ages were randomly spread across the sequencing lanes. The study analyzed two additional independent replicas of 1 million unique cDNA reads from the same blood draw for two donors, one aged 18 to 30 and one aged 80 or older. Donors were grouped into four age groups: young (average approximately 15 years), middle-aged (around 39), aged (about 59) and long-lived (just over 80).

Broad study findings and their caveats: The CMV infection status of donors was not known, potentially confounding age-related changes in expanded clonotypes. Observed TCR beta diversity per million T cells fell roughly linearly with age, and a significant reduction was already apparent by age around 40. The percentage of naive T cells measured by flow cytometry correlated strongly with observed TCR beta diversity. Bulk unsorted PBMC profiling prevented conclusive comparison of naive and antigen-experienced compartments. Estimates of total diversity from one million sequenced T cells were regarded as lower bounds and underestimates. Compared with the aged group, more naive CD4+ T cells, fewer expanded clones and increased TCR diversity were shown by the long-lived group, suggesting age selection.

In regard to this clonotype: The antigen this receptor binds is unknown. No qualities accompany the bases; no much larger clone lies one base away.

The approximately 39 donors, aged roughly 6 to 90 years, were systemically healthy Caucasian individuals from Russia. Ten milliliters of peripheral blood were drawn from each donor into EDTA-treated Vacutainer tubes. Ficoll-Paque density-gradient centrifugation was used to isolate PBMCs, with at least 6.5 million per sample. Trizol reagent was used to extract total RNA from PBMCs, with at least 6 micrograms per sample. For every donor, an aliquot of PBMCs went through flow cytometry to measure the percentages of naive CD45RAhigh/CD27high T cells. Library preparation was by 5' RACE. Sequencing was performed on an Illumina HiSeq 2500. A second PCR of about 7 to 12 cycles was run with a J-beta primer mix and a sample-barcoded 5' primer. Each TCR beta cDNA molecule received a unique molecular identifier from a template-switch 5' adaptor carrying 12 random nucleotides. At least 2.5 million CDR3-containing paired-end reads were obtained from each sample. First-strand cDNA synthesis was performed from all RNA using the Mint cDNA synthesis kit, with priming by a TRBC-specific oligonucleotide. After uracil-DNA glycosylase treatment, a first 18-cycle PCR used universal primers M1SS and BC2_uni_R on all cDNA. In the original analysis: For normalization, 1 million high-quality reads, each with a distinct molecular identifier, were randomly selected from each sample. Instead of being binned into consensus sequences, reads that shared molecular identifiers were thrown out. MiTCR, with a Q25 quality threshold and the strictest error-elimination algorithm, was used for CDR3 identification, clonotype clustering and error correction. Lower-bound total TCR beta diversity was estimated with a nonparametric unseen species model using Euler transformation. TCRdb handled the public reads itself, with Q25 trimming in fastp and clone calling in MiXCR, and kept productive beta chains. Rows are unified per CDR3 protein, each entry keeping the most common DNA and genes. The V and J calls and clone size are TCRdb's, not the authors'. This sample is represented by about 1 million distinct CDR3 sequences; over 35% of them were singletons. The ten biggest clones cover 15% to 20% of the sample.

The germline V gene (reference sequence) yields MNHEY for CDR1 and SMNVEV for CDR2. Counted from cysteine to phenylalanine, this CDR3 has 12 amino acids. This entry keeps only the CDR3 DNA: 36 bases, framed from base 1. Cut back by 6 bases and 10 bases, the V and J ends lie 10 bases apart. The V gene is TRBV27 and the J gene is TRBJ1-6; the D gene identity is not certain. The material sequenced was blood. The TCR comes from a woman aged 60-75 years in good health. The CDR3 here reads CASRKLQSPLHF. The DNA sequence reads TGTGCCAGCAGGAAACTCCAGTCACCCCTCCACTTT.